The 15 T cell receptor beta chains presented below share a single source sample, sequenced in a study of CDR3 diversity in severe acne. TCRdb redid the calling of the PCR reads with MiXCR, one entry per CDR3 protein. This sample has over 90,000 distinct CDR3 sequences; 51% occur once, and the top ten carry 9.5% to 15%. Sequenced input: blood. These receptors all come from a male donor with acne.

This chain links TRBV20-1 with TRBJ2-3; D remains unclear. Germline loops: CDR1 DFQATT, CDR2 SNEGSKA (reference sequence). This CDR3 spans 14 amino acids. The V end lost 5 bases, the J end lost 11 bases, and 23 bases lay between the germline ends. The CDR3 reads CSAVDVSSYNEQYF. The CDR3 DNA is TGCAGTGCTGTGGACGTAAGCTCCTACAATGAGCAGTATTTT.

With respect to this clonotype: A read error may explain this, as a much larger clone is one base away. The chain recombines TRBV5-1 with TRBJ2-5; 7 bases agree with TRBD1. CDR1 is SGHRS and CDR2 is YFSETQ in the germline V gene. The CDR3 is made up of 14 amino acids. As DNA, the CDR3 is TGCGCCAGCAGCGGAGACAGGGTGGTAGAGGCCCAGTACTTC. As protein: CASSGDRVVEAQYF.

The chain recombines TRBV24-1 with TRBJ2-2; tentatively, D is TRBD1 (6 bases). Deletions cut 7 bases from V and 6 bases from J, with 20 bases between. The CDR3 spans 16 residues. Germline V lookup: CDR1 KGHDR, CDR2 SFDVKD. The chain's CDR3 is CATSSHGQSAAGELFF. CDR3 in DNA: TGTGCCACCAGCTCCCATGGACAGTCTGCTGCCGGGGAGCTGTTTTTT.

This chain joins TRBV29-1 and TRBJ1-2; 9 bases map to TRBD1. V shed 0 bases, J shed 3 bases, and the junction held 5 bases outside the gene matches. This CDR3 comprises 15 residues. Germline CDR1 SQVTM, CDR2 ANQGSEA. The CDR3, as DNA: TGCAGCGTTGAAGATCTGACAGGGGGTGACTATGGCTACACCTTC. Its protein product is CSVEDLTGGDYGYTF. The complete variable domain, with remaining parts taken from reference TRBV29-1 and TRBJ1-2, reads SAVISQKPSRDICQRGTSLTIQCQVDSQVTMMFWYRQQPGQSLTLIATANQGSEATYESGFVIDKFPISRPNLTFSTLTVSNMSPEDSSIYLCSVEDLTGGDYGYTFGSGTRLTVV.

The chain combines TRBV9 with TRBJ2-7, with D unclear. This CDR3 comprises 12 residues. Germline CDR1 reads SGDLS; CDR2 reads YYNGEE. V was shortened by 1 base and J by 5 bases, with 7 bases between the two germline ends. CDR3 protein: CASSVTPDEQYF. CDR3 in DNA: TGTGCCAGCAGCGTAACCCCTGACGAGCAGTACTTC.

This chain connects TRBV20-1 to TRBJ1-6; 11 bases line up with TRBD1. V lost 5 bases, J lost 5 bases, and 8 bases stayed unmatched. There are 16 residues in the CDR3. CDR1 and CDR2 from the germline V gene are DFQATT and SNEGSKA (reference sequence). CDR3 loop: CSAAGTGGYHNSPLHF. The CDR3 DNA sequence: TGCAGTGCTGCGGGGACAGGGGGTTACCATAATTCACCCCTCCACTTT.

The CDR3 DNA reads as TGTGCCAGCAGCCACGACGGGGGAGGGGAGCTGTTTTTT. It yields the protein CASSHDGGGELFF. The chain carries TRBV9 and TRBJ2-2, with D possibly matching TRBD2 (6 bases). V dropped 4 bases and J dropped 8 bases, with 12 bases sitting between them. The germline V gene has CDR1 SGDLS and CDR2 YYNGEE. CDR3 length: 13 amino acids.

This sequence joins TRBV6-5 and TRBJ2-1; 10 bases line up with TRBD1. Germline values: CDR1 MNHEY, CDR2 SVGAGI. Germline trimming cut 6 bases from V and 9 bases from J; bases unmatched to any gene: 8. The CDR3 contains 14 residues. The CDR3 loop reads CASRTGTGVGEQFF. CDR3 sequence (DNA): TGTGCCAGCAGGACCGGGACAGGGGTTGGTGAGCAGTTCTTC.

The chain recombines TRBV20-1 with TRBJ2-1; 11 bases agree with TRBD2. J gave up 5 bases and V 6 bases, and 9 bases lay outside the gene matches. Germline assignment: CDR1 DFQATT and CDR2 SNEGSKA (reference sequence). The CDR3 spans 15 residues. CDR3 in DNA: TGCAGTGCCACGACTAGCGGGACCCTCGACAATGAGCAGTTCTTC. Its translation: CSATTSGTLDNEQFF.

The chain is built from TRBV6-4 and TRBJ2-3; tentatively, D is TRBD1 (5 bases). V was shortened by 0 bases and J by 4 bases, with 8 bases between the two germline ends. CDR1 MRHNA and CDR2 SNTAGT come from the germline V gene. This CDR3 spans 14 amino acids. The CDR3 sequence: CASSDSVGADTQYF. In DNA form, the CDR3 reads TGTGCCAGCAGTGACTCGGTAGGGGCAGATACGCAGTATTTT.

The chain uses TRBV15 and TRBJ1-1; no firm D call. Trimming took 8 bases from V and 4 from J, leaving 17 bases between them. Per the germline V gene, CDR1 is LNHNV and CDR2 is YYDKDF (reference sequence). This CDR3 comprises 14 residues. The CDR3 spells CATGRDVEITEAFF. CDR3 in DNA: TGTGCCACCGGGAGGGATGTCGAGATCACTGAAGCTTTCTTT.

This clonotype was counted ten times or more. The chain links TRBV5-1 to TRBJ2-7; unclear D gene. V gave up 2 bases and J gave up 0 bases, with 9 bases separating them. This CDR3 comprises 14 residues. Germline CDR1 and CDR2: SGHRS and YFSETQ. This CDR3 is CASSLSSPSYEQYF. The CDR3 coding sequence is TGCGCCAGCAGCTTATCCTCACCCTCCTACGAGCAGTACTTC. Supplemented by reference TRBV5-1 and TRBJ2-7, the full variable domain reads KAGVTQTPRYLIKTRGQQVTLSCSPISGHRSVSWYQQTPGQGLQFLFEYFSETQRNKGNFPGRFSGRQFSNSRSEMNVSTLELGDSALYLCASSLSSPSYEQYFGPGTRLTVT.

With respect to this clonotype: Possible read error: a much larger clone is one base away. The chain couples TRBV5-1 to TRBJ2-5; tentatively, D is TRBD2 (6 bases). The V gene's germline CDR1 is SGHRS and CDR2 YFSETQ. The CDR3 consists of 15 residues. This CDR3 reads CASSLDGSYAETRYF. For the CDR3, the DNA is TGCGCCAGCAGCTTGGACGGGAGTTACGCCGAGACCCGGTACTTC.

The chain couples TRBV7-9 to TRBJ1-6, with 7 bases lining up with TRBD1. The J segment lost 0 bases and the V segment lost 5 bases, leaving 10 bases of the junction unmatched. CDR1 SEHNR and CDR2 FQNEAQ come from the germline V gene (reference sequence). The length of the CDR3 is 18 residues. Written as DNA, the CDR3 is TGTGCCAGCAGCCCACAGCCCAGGGGGAGCTCCTATAATTCACCCCTCCACTTT. Its translation: CASSPQPRGSSYNSPLHF.

The chain combines TRBV7-9 with TRBJ2-5; 8 bases are shared with TRBD1. With 2 bases clipped from V and 4 bases from J, the junction kept 15 bases outside the gene matches. Per germline, CDR1 SEHNR and CDR2 FQNEAQ (reference sequence). This CDR3 spans 18 amino acids. This CDR3 is CASSLRRGPDRGLETQYF. The CDR3 nucleotides are TGTGCCAGCAGCTTAAGGCGCGGTCCCGACAGGGGATTAGAGACCCAGTACTTC.